The rows below give T cell receptor beta chains drawn from one sample of a study of STAT5B mutations in CD4+ large granular lymphocyte leukemia. The method was immunoSEQ multiplex PCR; TCRdb's version includes in-frame clones alone and lacks a portion of them. Of some 30,000 clones in the sample, about three quarters were seen once. Source material: CD4+ T cells from blood buffy coats. The receptors come from a human donor in good health. Each CDR3 is given with its conserved first and last residue. The D gene is left open where the match is weak. A clone size is listed for some rows: how often the clone was seen (once, few, many), or a class if it is expanded.

TRBJ2-5,-,-,TRBV5-1,CASSTTGTPETQYF,TGCGCCAGCAGCACAACAGGGACCCCAGAGACCCAGTACTTC
TRBJ2-5,-,-,TRBV28,CASSPWREETQYF,TGTGCCAGCAGTCCCTGGCGGGAAGAGACCCAGTACTTC
TRBJ1-5,-,-,TRBV11-2,CASSLRGGIGNQPQHF,TGTGCCAGCAGCTTAAGGGGAGGTATAGGTAATCAGCCCCAGCATTTT
TRBJ1-2,few,TRBD1,TRBV7-2,CASSSPGQGPASTF,TGTGCCAGCAGTTCTCCGGGACAGGGGCCAGCTAGCACCTTC
TRBJ2-2,few,-,TRBV9,CASSVIAETGELFF,TGTGCCAGCAGCGTTATAGCGGAGACCGGGGAGCTGTTTTTT
TRBJ1-5,-,-,TRBV5-6,CASSLGGGINQPQHF,TGTGCCAGCAGCTTGGGAGGGGGGATCAATCAGCCCCAGCATTTT
TRBJ2-3,-,-,TRBV7-6,CASSVGPSGTQYF,TGTGCCAGCAGCGTAGGACCATCTGGTACGCAGTATTTT
TRBJ2-7,once,-,TRBV27,CASSRGEEYEQYF,TGTGCCAGCAGTAGAGGGGAGGAATACGAGCAGTACTTC
TRBJ1-1,-,-,TRBV28,CASSEGVLNTEAFF,TGTGCCAGCAGTGAAGGGGTCTTGAACACTGAAGCTTTCTTT
TRBJ2-3,-,-,TRBV5-1,CASSPRQGGPDTQYF,TGCGCCAGCAGCCCCCGACAGGGAGGGCCAGATACGCAGTATTTT
TRBJ2-5,-,TRBD2,TRBV18,CASSPPAAGEETQYF,TGTGCCAGCTCACCCCCTGCAGCGGGGGAAGAGACCCAGTACTTC
TRBJ1-3,-,-,TRBV27,CASSPDLRNTIYF,TGTGCCAGCAGCCCCGACTTGCGGAACACCATATATTTT
TRBJ2-2,-,TRBD1,TRBV6-5,CASRPDRRAGELFF,TGTGCCAGCAGGCCGGACAGGCGAGCCGGGGAGCTGTTTTTT
TRBJ1-2,once,-,TRBV6-4,CASSTSVPDYGYTF,TGTGCCAGCAGTACCTCCGTCCCCGACTATGGCTACACCTTC
TRBJ1-5,-,-,TRBV30,CAWTLGGNQPQHF,TGTGCCTGGACCCTGGGGGGGAATCAGCCCCAGCATTTT
TRBJ2-5,-,-,TRBV28,CASSLRETQYF,TGTGCCAGCAGTCTCAGGGAGACCCAGTACTTC
TRBJ1-6,-,-,TRBV7-8,CASSLVVGEHSPLHF,TGTGCCAGCAGCTTAGTTGTGGGAGAACATTCACCCCTCCACTTT
TRBJ1-1,few,TRBD1,TRBV6-5,CASRGQVGTEAFF,TGTGCCAGCAGAGGACAGGTGGGCACTGAAGCTTTCTTT
TRBJ1-5,few,-,TRBV19,CASTAMVGDQPQHF,TGTGCCAGTACAGCCATGGTGGGAGATCAGCCCCAGCATTTT
TRBJ1-5,-,-,TRBV28,CASTPVGGGQPQHF,TGTGCCAGCACCCCGGTCGGGGGCGGGCAGCCCCAGCATTTT
TRBJ2-1,-,-,TRBV21-1,CASSKAPNEQFF,TGTGCCAGCAGCAAAGCGCCTAATGAGCAGTTCTTC
TRBJ1-1,-,TRBD1,TRBV28,CASSPAGQERAFF,TGTGCCAGCAGTCCGGCGGGACAGGAGAGAGCTTTCTTT
TRBJ2-1,-,TRBD2,TRBV27,CASSRVSGGAGNEQFF,TGTGCCAGCAGTCGCGTTAGCGGGGGGGCCGGAAATGAGCAGTTCTTC
TRBJ1-5,-,TRBD1,TRBV6-6,CASSGTGGVQPQHF,TGTGCCAGCAGTGGCACAGGGGGCGTTCAGCCCCAGCATTTT
TRBJ2-7,-,TRBD2,TRBV5-1,CASSLTSGSSYEQYF,TGCGCCAGCAGCTTGACTAGCGGGAGCTCCTACGAGCAGTACTTC
TRBJ2-2,few,-,TRBV19,CASSIGQGTGELFF,TGTGCCAGTAGTATAGGTCAGGGCACCGGGGAGCTGTTTTTT
TRBJ1-2,-,TRBD1,TRBV7-6,CASSSPGQGYGYTF,TGTGCCAGCAGCTCACCTGGACAGGGTTATGGCTACACCTTC
TRBJ1-6,-,-,TRBV30,CAWSEGSSYNSPLHF,TGTGCCTGGAGTGAGGGAAGCTCCTATAATTCACCCCTCCACTTT
TRBJ2-5,-,-,TRBV7-3,CASSLTRAGQETQYF,TGTGCCAGCAGCTTGACACGTGCGGGGCAAGAGACCCAGTACTTC
TRBJ1-1,-,TRBD1,TRBV6-5,CASSRQGTGDTEAFF,TGTGCCAGCAGCCGCCAAGGCACAGGGGACACTGAAGCTTTCTTT
TRBJ2-5,once,TRBD2,TRBV28,CASSFFGTTEETQYF,TGTGCCAGCAGTTTCTTCGGGACTACGGAAGAGACCCAGTACTTC
TRBJ2-5,-,-,TRBV14,CARATSQTQYF,TGTGCCAGGGCGACTAGTCAGACCCAGTACTTC
TRBJ2-7,-,-,TRBV7-8,CASSSRLATSPYEQYF,TGTGCCAGCAGCTCCCGACTCGCCACCTCTCCCTACGAGCAGTACTTC
TRBJ1-5,once,-,TRBV25-1,CASSTHRRGEIRPQHF,TGTGCCAGCAGTACCCACAGGCGGGGGGAGATTCGGCCCCAGCATTTT
TRBJ2-2,few,TRBD1,TRBV5-1,CASSLAGGKDTGELFF,TGCGCCAGCAGCTTAGCAGGGGGCAAGGACACCGGGGAGCTGTTTTTT
TRBJ1-6,-,-,TRBV10-3,CAISEITYNSPLHF,TGTGCCATCAGTGAGATCACCTATAATTCACCCCTCCACTTT
TRBJ2-1,-,TRBD1,TRBV14,CASSQGATGGFGEQFF,TGTGCCAGCAGCCAGGGAGCAACAGGGGGTTTTGGTGAGCAGTTCTTC
TRBJ1-1,-,-,TRBV25-1,CASSPPAFQDTEAFF,TGTGCCAGCAGCCCGCCCGCCTTTCAAGACACTGAAGCTTTCTTT
TRBJ1-1,-,-,TRBV6-5,CASSLASKTEAFF,TGTGCCAGCAGTCTCGCATCTAAAACTGAAGCTTTCTTT
TRBJ1-2,-,-,TRBV7-2,CASSLVSADGYGYTF,TGTGCCAGCAGCTTAGTGAGTGCCGACGGGTATGGCTACACCTTC
TRBJ2-1,-,-,TRBV13,CASSLGNEQFF,TGTGCCAGCAGCTTGGGGAATGAGCAGTTCTTC
TRBJ2-5,-,-,TRBV19,CASSRRGPETQYF,TGTGCCAGTAGTCGGCGGGGGCCGGAGACCCAGTACTTC
TRBJ2-1,-,TRBD2,TRBV6-5,CASSYSWGLVNNEQFF,TGTGCCAGCAGTTACTCGTGGGGACTAGTGAACAATGAGCAGTTCTTC